The rows below give T cell receptor beta chains drawn from one sample of a study of blood T cell repertoires in COVID-19. Assay: immunoSEQ multiplex PCR; the TCRdb copy retains only in-frame clones and omits some. The sample yields approximately 150,000 clones, roughly 81% seen once. The source material was peripheral blood. The source of these receptors is a woman of 80 years or more with COVID-19, enrolled during active disease. CDR3s include the opening cysteine and the closing phenylalanine or tryptophan. A D gene is named only where the DNA matches it firmly. Rows give clone size only sometimes, using once, few, many, or a class for an expanded clone.

TRBD1	TRBV18	16	few	TRBJ2-7	CASSLIPGTGLVEQYF	TGTGCCAGCTCACTGATTCCCGGGACAGGTCTTGTCGAGCAGTACTTC
.	TRBV27	16	.	TRBJ1-1	CASSHEEGPWVTEAFF	TGTGCCAGCAGCCATGAGGAGGGCCCTTGGGTCACTGAAGCTTTCTTT
.	TRBV11-3	12	few	TRBJ1-1	CASSGRGGVAFF	TGTGCCAGCAGCGGCCGTGGAGGGGTGGCTTTCTTT
.	TRBV28	15	.	TRBJ1-1	CASSLSAAGRLVAFF	TGTGCCAGCAGTTTATCCGCCGCAGGCCGTTTAGTAGCTTTCTTT
TRBD1	TRBV6-5	15	.	TRBJ1-6	CASRSKATGKSPLHF	TGTGCCAGCAGATCCAAGGCGACAGGGAAATCACCCCTCCACTTT
TRBD2	TRBV27	14	.	TRBJ2-7	CASSFSGRLAEQYF	TGTGCCAGCAGTTTTTCCGGGAGGCTCGCCGAGCAGTACTTC
.	TRBV6-2/TRBV6-3	15	once	TRBJ2-1	CASSYGPGGLGEQFF	TGTGCCAGCAGTTATGGCCCGGGGGGCCTTGGTGAGCAGTTCTTC
TRBD1	TRBV9	14	.	TRBJ1-6	CASSVAGGRSPLHF	TGTGCCAGCAGCGTAGCAGGGGGAAGATCACCCCTCCACTTT
TRBD1	TRBV10-2	18	.	TRBJ2-7	CATHGAPGQGQSSYEQYF	TGCGCCACCCATGGGGCACCGGGACAGGGACAGAGCTCCTACGAGCAGTACTTC
TRBD2	TRBV4-1	15	once	TRBJ2-1	CASSQEGLSPHEQFF	TGCGCCAGCAGCCAAGAGGGACTATCCCCCCATGAGCAGTTCTTC
.	TRBV11-2	16	.	TRBJ2-3	CASSTGHIRNTDTQYF	TGTGCCAGCAGTACCGGACACATAAGAAACACAGATACGCAGTATTTT
TRBD2	TRBV19	14	.	TRBJ2-7	CASSRTSGRYEQYF	TGTGCCAGTAGTCGGACTAGCGGGAGATACGAGCAGTACTTC
.	TRBV5-4	13	.	TRBJ2-2	CASVLGVTGELFF	TGTGCCAGCGTCCTAGGTGTGACCGGGGAGCTGTTTTTT
TRBD2	TRBV19	15	.	TRBJ2-2	CASSVGGRNTGELFF	TGTGCCAGTAGTGTTGGCGGGAGGAACACCGGGGAGCTGTTTTTT
.	TRBV18	13	once	TRBJ2-1	CASSLRLVHEQFF	TGTGCCAGCTCACTAAGGCTAGTCCATGAGCAGTTCTTC
.	TRBV10-2	13	.	TRBJ2-7	CASRQTGSYEQYF	TGCGCCAGCAGGCAGACAGGTAGCTACGAGCAGTACTTC
TRBD1	TRBV29-1	13	.	TRBJ2-7	CSARGTGIYEQYF	TGCAGCGCCCGGGGGACAGGTATCTACGAGCAGTACTTC
.	TRBV10-1	17	.	TRBJ2-3	CASSESRGGRVPDTQYF	TGCGCCAGCAGTGAGTCGAGGGGAGGCCGGGTCCCAGATACGCAGTATTTT
.	TRBV29-1	11	.	TRBJ1-1	CSVGLGTEAFF	TGCAGCGTTGGACTCGGGACTGAAGCTTTCTTT
TRBD1	TRBV5-4	19	few	TRBJ1-1	CASSYSWADRGPMNTEAFF	TGTGCCAGCAGCTACTCTTGGGCTGACAGGGGGCCGATGAACACTGAAGCTTTCTTT
TRBD1	TRBV9	15	.	TRBJ2-1	CASTSGTGAYNEQFF	TGTGCCAGCACCTCCGGGACAGGGGCCTACAATGAGCAGTTCTTC
TRBD1	TRBV6-6	14	.	TRBJ1-2	CASSYQTGWIGYTF	TGTGCCAGCAGTTACCAGACAGGGTGGATTGGCTACACCTTC
TRBD1	TRBV19	17	.	TRBJ1-5	CASTTDRGLDSNQPQHF	TGTGCCAGTACCACAGACAGGGGGCTGGATAGCAATCAGCCCCAGCATTTT
TRBD1	TRBV4-2	17	.	TRBJ1-5	CASSQDQDRTQTSSQHF	TGTGCCAGCAGCCAAGATCAGGACAGGACTCAAACCAGCTCCCAGCATTTT
TRBD1	TRBV12-3/TRBV12-4	12	.	TRBJ1-6	CASRTGGTPLHF	TGTGCCAGCCGGACAGGGGGAACACCCCTCCACTTT
.	TRBV19	15	.	TRBJ2-5	CASSGGTLYQETQYF	TGTGCCAGTAGCGGGGGGACACTTTACCAAGAGACCCAGTACTTC
.	TRBV5-1	13	few	TRBJ1-4	CASSFRTNEKLFF	TGCGCCAGCAGCTTCAGAACAAATGAAAAACTGTTTTTT
TRBD1	TRBV18	16	.	TRBJ2-3	CASSRRTGDRTDTQYF	TGTGCCAGCTCCCGGAGGACAGGGGATAGGACAGATACGCAGTATTTT
TRBD1	TRBV12-3/TRBV12-4	12	.	TRBJ1-6	CASRQGDSPLHF	TGTGCCAGCCGACAGGGGGACTCACCCCTCCACTTT
.	TRBV10-3	13	once	TRBJ1-1	CAIMGQANTEAFF	TGTGCCATAATGGGGCAGGCCAACACTGAAGCTTTCTTT
.	TRBV6-5	16	.	TRBJ2-2	CASSYSFFGWTGELFF	TGTGCCAGCAGTTACTCATTTTTCGGGTGGACCGGGGAGCTGTTTTTT
TRBD1	TRBV7-8	14	.	TRBJ2-7	CASSFLNRGYEQYF	TGTGCCAGCAGCTTCTTGAACAGGGGCTACGAGCAGTACTTC
TRBD2	TRBV15	18	.	TRBJ2-2	CATSRDEGLAVNTGELFF	TGTGCCACCAGCAGAGATGAAGGACTAGCGGTAAACACCGGGGAGCTGTTTTTT
.	TRBV21-1	15	.	TRBJ1-1	CASSKVVNYRGEAFF	TGTGCCAGCAGCAAAGTTGTCAACTACAGGGGTGAAGCTTTCTTT
TRBD1	TRBV28	16	.	TRBJ2-7	CASSLFWTGPSYEQYF	TGTGCCAGCAGTTTATTTTGGACAGGGCCTTCCTACGAGCAGTACTTC
TRBD2	TRBV10-3	17	once	TRBJ2-1	CAISVSSGKRSYNEQFF	TGTGCCATCAGTGTGAGTAGCGGGAAGAGGTCCTACAATGAGCAGTTCTTC
.	TRBV29-1	11	.	TRBJ2-5	CSSGTQETQYF	TGCAGTAGCGGTACCCAAGAGACCCAGTACTTC
.	TRBV18	15	few	TRBJ2-3	CASSRWGELTDTQYF	TGTGCCAGCTCACGGTGGGGGGAACTCACAGATACGCAGTATTTT
.	TRBV28	15	.	TRBJ2-1	CASRVRRGGPNEQFF	TGTGCCAGCAGGGTACGGCGGGGAGGCCCCAATGAGCAGTTCTTC
TRBD1	TRBV7-2	14	once	TRBJ1-2	CASRVDRGGAGYTF	TGTGCCAGCAGGGTCGACAGGGGAGGCGCTGGCTACACCTTC
.	TRBV13	14	.	TRBJ2-7	CASSSDKVPHEQYF	TGTGCCAGCAGCTCTGACAAGGTCCCCCACGAGCAGTACTTC
.	TRBV2	11	once	TRBJ1-1	CASSEQGRGFF	TGTGCCAGCAGTGAGCAGGGGAGGGGTTTCTTT
TRBD1	TRBV5-1	15	few	TRBJ1-1	CASSRDSFMNTEAFF	TGCGCCAGCAGCCGGGACAGCTTCATGAACACTGAAGCTTTCTTT
.	TRBV2	12	.	TRBJ1-4	CASSDHVEKLFF	TGTGCCAGCAGTGATCATGTTGAAAAACTGTTTTTT
TRBD2	TRBV5-1	15	.	TRBJ2-7	CASSSWTSGSSEQYF	TGCGCCAGCAGCTCCTGGACTAGCGGGAGTTCCGAGCAGTACTTC